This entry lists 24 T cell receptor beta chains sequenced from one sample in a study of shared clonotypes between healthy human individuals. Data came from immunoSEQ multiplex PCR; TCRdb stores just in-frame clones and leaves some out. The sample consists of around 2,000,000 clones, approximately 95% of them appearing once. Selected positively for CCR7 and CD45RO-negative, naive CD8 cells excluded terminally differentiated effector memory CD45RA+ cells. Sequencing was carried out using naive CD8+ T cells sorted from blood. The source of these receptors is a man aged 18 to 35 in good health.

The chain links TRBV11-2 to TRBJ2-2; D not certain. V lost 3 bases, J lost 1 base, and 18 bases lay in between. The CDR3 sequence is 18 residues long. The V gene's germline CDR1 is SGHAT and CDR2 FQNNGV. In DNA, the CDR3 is TGTGCCAGCAGCTTTCTTGCCGCTCCGGTCCAGAACACCGGGGAGCTGTTTTTT. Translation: CASSFLAAPVQNTGELFF.

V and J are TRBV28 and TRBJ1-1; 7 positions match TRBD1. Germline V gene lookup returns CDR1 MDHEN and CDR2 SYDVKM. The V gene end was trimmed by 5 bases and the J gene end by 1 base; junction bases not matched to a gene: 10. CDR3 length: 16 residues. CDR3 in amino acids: CASSTGTVHKNTEAFF. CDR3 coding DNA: TGTGCCAGCAGTACAGGGACAGTCCACAAGAACACTGAAGCTTTCTTT.

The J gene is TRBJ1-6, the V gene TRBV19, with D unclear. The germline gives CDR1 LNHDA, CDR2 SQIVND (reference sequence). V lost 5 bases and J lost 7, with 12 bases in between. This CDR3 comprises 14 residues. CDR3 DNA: TGTGCCAGTAGTGGCCGGGAAGGGAATTCACCCCTCCACTTT. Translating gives CASSGREGNSPLHF.

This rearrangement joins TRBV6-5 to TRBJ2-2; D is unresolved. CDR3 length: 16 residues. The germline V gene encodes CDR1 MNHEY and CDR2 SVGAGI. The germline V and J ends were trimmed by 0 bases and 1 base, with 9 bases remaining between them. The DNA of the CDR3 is TGTGCCAGCAGTTACTCCCCTAACCAGAACACCGGGGAGCTGTTTTTT. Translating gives CASSYSPNQNTGELFF.

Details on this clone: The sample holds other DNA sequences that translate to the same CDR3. The chain's CDR3 is CASSLVGGTDTQYF. DNA of the CDR3: TGTGCCAGCAGTTTAGTTGGGGGCACAGATACGCAGTATTTT. This sequence joins TRBV28 and TRBJ2-3, with no clear D. V lost 2 bases to trimming and J lost 1 base, with 7 bases between them. Germline V gives CDR1 MDHEN, CDR2 SYDVKM. The CDR3 loop spans 14 amino acids. The variable domain in full, completed from reference TRBV28 and TRBJ2-3, reads DVKVTQSSRYLVKRTGEKVFLECVQDMDHENMFWYRQDPGLGLRLIYFSYDVKMKEKGDIPEGYSVSREKKERFSLILESASTNQTSMYLCASSLVGGTDTQYFGPGTRLTVL.

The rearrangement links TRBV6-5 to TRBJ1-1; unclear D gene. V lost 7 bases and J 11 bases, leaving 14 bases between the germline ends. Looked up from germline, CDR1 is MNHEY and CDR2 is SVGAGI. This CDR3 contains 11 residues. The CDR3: CASILGLRAFF. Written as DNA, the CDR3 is TGTGCCAGCATTCTAGGGCTAAGGGCTTTCTTT.

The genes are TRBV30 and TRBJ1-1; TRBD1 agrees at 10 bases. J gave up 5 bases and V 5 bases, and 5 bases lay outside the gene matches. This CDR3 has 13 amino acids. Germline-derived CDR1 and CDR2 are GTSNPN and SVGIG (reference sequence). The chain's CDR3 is CAWGDRGWTEAFF. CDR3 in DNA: TGTGCCTGGGGGGACAGGGGATGGACTGAAGCTTTCTTT.

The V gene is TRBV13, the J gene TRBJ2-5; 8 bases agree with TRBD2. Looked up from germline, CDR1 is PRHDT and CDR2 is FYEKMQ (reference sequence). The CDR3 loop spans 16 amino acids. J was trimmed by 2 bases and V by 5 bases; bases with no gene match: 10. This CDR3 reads CASSVRILAEQETQYF. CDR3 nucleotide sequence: TGTGCCAGCAGCGTACGTATACTAGCGGAACAAGAGACCCAGTACTTC. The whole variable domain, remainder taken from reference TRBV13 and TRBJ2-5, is AAGVIQSPRHLIKEKRETATLKCYPIPRHDTVYWYQQGPGQDPQFLISFYEKMQSDKGSIPDRFSAQQFSDYHSELNMSSLELGDSALYFCASSVRILAEQETQYFGPGTRLLVL.

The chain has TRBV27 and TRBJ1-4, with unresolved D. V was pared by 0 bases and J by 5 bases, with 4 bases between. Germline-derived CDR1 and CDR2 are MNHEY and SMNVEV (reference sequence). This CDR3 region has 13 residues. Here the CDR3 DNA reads TGTGCCAGCAGTTTATCAATAAATGAAAAACTGTTTTTT. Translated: CASSLSINEKLFF.

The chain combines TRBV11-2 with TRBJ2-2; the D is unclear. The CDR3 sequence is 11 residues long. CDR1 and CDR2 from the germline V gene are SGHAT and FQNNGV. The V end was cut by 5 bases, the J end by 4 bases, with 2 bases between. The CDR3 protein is CASSATGELFF. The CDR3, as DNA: TGTGCCAGCAGCGCCACCGGGGAGCTGTTTTTT. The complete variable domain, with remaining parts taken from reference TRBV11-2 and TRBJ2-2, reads EAGVAQSPRYKIIEKRQSVAFWCNPISGHATLYWYQQILGQGPKLLIQFQNNGVVDDSQLPKDRFSAERLKGVDSTLKIQPAKLEDSAVYLCASSATGELFFGEGSRLTVL.

CDR3 region: CASSQDVGGRDGELFF. The CDR3 nucleotides are TGTGCCAGCAGCCAAGACGTCGGGGGGCGCGACGGGGAGCTGTTTTTT. The chain employs TRBV7-9 and TRBJ2-2, with D possibly matching TRBD2 (7 bases). The CDR3 contains 16 residues. The V end lost 5 bases, the J end lost 7 bases, and 20 bases lay between the germline ends. The germline V gene encodes CDR1 SEHNR and CDR2 FQNEAQ (reference sequence).

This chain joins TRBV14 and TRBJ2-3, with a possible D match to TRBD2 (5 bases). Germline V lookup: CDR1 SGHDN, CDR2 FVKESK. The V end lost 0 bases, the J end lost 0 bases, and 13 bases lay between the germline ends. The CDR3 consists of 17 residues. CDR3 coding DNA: TGTGCCAGCAGCCAAGATTCCGGGGTTGCTAGCACAGATACGCAGTATTTT. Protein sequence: CASSQDSGVASTDTQYF.

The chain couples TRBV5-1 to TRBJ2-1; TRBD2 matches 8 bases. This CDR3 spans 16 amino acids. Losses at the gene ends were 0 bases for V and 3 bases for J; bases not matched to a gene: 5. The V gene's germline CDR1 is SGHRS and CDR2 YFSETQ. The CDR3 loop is CASSLAEGLGYNEQFF. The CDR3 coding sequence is TGCGCCAGCAGCTTGGCCGAGGGACTAGGCTACAATGAGCAGTTCTTC.

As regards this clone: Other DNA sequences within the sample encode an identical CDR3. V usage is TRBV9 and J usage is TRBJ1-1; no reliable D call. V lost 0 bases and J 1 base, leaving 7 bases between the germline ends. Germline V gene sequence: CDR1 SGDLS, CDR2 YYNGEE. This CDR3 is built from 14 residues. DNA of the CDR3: TGTGCCAGCAGCGTAGGGGAACAGAACACTGAAGCTTTCTTT. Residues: CASSVGEQNTEAFF.

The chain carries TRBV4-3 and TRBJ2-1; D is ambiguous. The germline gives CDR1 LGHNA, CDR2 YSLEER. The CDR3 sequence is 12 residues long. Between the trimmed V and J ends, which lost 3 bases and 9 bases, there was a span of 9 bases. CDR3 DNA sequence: TGCGCCAGCAGCCACAACTGGGGTGAGCAGTTCTTC. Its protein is CASSHNWGEQFF.

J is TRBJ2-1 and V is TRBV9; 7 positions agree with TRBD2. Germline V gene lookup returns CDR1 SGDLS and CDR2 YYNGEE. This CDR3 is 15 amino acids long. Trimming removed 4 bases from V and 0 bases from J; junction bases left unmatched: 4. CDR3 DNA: TGTGCCAGCAGCCAAGCGGGAAGCTCCTACAATGAGCAGTTCTTC. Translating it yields CASSQAGSSYNEQFF.

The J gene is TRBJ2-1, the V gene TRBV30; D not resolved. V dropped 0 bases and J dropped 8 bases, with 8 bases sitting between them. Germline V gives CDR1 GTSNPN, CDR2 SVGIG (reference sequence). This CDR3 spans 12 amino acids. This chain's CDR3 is CAWSVLADEQFF. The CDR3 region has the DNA TGTGCCTGGAGTGTATTGGCCGATGAGCAGTTCTTC.

The CDR3 region is CASSRTLAKARHEQFF. Here the CDR3 DNA reads TGTGCCAGCAGCCGAACACTAGCGAAGGCCCGGCATGAGCAGTTCTTC. This rearrangement joins TRBV7-9 to TRBJ2-1; 7 bases line up with TRBD2. The CDR3 covers 16 residues. Per the germline V gene, CDR1 is SEHNR and CDR2 is FQNEAQ (reference sequence). The V and J ends lost 5 bases and 8 bases, in that order; junction bases with no gene match: 15.

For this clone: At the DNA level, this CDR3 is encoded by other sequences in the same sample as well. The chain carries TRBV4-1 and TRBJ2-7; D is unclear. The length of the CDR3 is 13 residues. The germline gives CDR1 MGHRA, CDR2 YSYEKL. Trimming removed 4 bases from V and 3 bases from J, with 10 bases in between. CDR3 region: CASSPRGSYEQYF. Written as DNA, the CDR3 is TGCGCCAGCAGCCCACGCGGCAGCTACGAGCAGTACTTC.

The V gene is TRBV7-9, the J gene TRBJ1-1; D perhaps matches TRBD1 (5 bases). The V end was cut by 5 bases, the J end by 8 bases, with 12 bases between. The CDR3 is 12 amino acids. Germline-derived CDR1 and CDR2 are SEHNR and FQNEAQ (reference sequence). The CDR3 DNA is TGTGCCAGCAGCGGCAGGGAGCCGGAAGCTTTCTTT. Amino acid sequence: CASSGREPEAFF.

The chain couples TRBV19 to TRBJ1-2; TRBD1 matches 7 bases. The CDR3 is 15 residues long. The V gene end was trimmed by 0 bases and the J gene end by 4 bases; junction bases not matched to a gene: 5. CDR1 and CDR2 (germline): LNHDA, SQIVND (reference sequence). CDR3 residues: CASSIDGTEIYGYTF. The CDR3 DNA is TGTGCCAGTAGTATAGATGGGACAGAGATCTATGGCTACACCTTC. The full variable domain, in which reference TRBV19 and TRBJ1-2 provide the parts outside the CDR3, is DGGITQSPKYLFRKEGQNVTLSCEQNLNHDAMYWYRQDPGQGLRLIYYSQIVNDFQKGDIAEGYSVSREKKESFPLTVTSAQKNPTAFYLCASSIDGTEIYGYTFGSGTRLTVV.

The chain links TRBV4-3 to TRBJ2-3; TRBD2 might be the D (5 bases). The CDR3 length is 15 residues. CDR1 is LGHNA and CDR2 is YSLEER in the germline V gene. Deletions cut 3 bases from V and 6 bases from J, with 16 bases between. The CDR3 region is CASSQVVVGEDTQYF. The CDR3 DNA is TGCGCCAGCAGCCAGGTGGTTGTCGGGGAGGATACGCAGTATTTT.

As DNA, the CDR3 is TGTGCCAGCAGTTACTCGATCCCGGTTTCGTGGGAGCAGTACTTC. This gives the protein CASSYSIPVSWEQYF. The genes are TRBV6-5 and TRBJ2-7; no reliable D call. Germline V gives CDR1 MNHEY, CDR2 SVGAGI. This CDR3 is built from 15 residues. V dropped 0 bases and J dropped 7 bases, with 16 bases sitting between them.

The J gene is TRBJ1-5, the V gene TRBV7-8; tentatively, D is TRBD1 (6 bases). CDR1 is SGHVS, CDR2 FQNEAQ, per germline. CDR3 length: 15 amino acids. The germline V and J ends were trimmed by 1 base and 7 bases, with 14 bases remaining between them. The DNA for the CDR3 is TGTGCCAGCAGCTTAGAGGGGGGCGGGATACAGCCCCAGCATTTT. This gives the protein CASSLEGGGIQPQHF. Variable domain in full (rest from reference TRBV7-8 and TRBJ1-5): GAGVSQSPRYKVAKRGQDVALRCDPISGHVSLFWYQQALGQGPEFLTYFQNEAQLDKSGLPSDRFFAERPEGSVSTLKIQRTQQEDSAVYLCASSLEGGGIQPQHFGDGTRLSIL.